The 13 T cell receptor beta chains listed next were all sequenced from one sample in a study of cytomegalovirus exposure and HLA in healthy donors. The PCR employed 60 Vbeta primers together with 13 Jbeta primers. Using immunoSEQ multiplex PCR, the repertoire was profiled, and TCRdb retains in-frame clones only, with some absent. The top ten hold 8.8% of the sample, which has some 140,000 clones, around 80% seen once. The sample consisted of PBMCs. These receptors were obtained from a woman aged 45-65 years in good health and CMV-seropositive.

The chain couples TRBV4-1 to TRBJ2-2, with D possibly being TRBD2 (5 bases). This CDR3 comprises 13 residues. The germline V gene has CDR1 MGHRA and CDR2 YSYEKL. Trimming cost V 5 bases and J 5 bases, with 9 bases left between them. DNA for the CDR3: TGCGCCAGCAGCGGACTTAGGACCGGGGAGCTGTTTTTT. This encodes CASSGLRTGELFF.

J is TRBJ2-3 and V is TRBV5-1; 14 nucleotides align to TRBD2. Germline V lookup: CDR1 SGHRS, CDR2 YFSETQ. The CDR3 is made up of 17 amino acids. J gave up 2 bases and V 4 bases, and 6 bases lay outside the gene matches. CDR3 region: CASSNGLAGGLTDTQYF. CDR3 DNA: TGCGCCAGCAGCAATGGACTAGCGGGGGGTCTCACAGATACGCAGTATTTT.

The chain uses TRBV6-6 and TRBJ1-2; the match to TRBD1 covers 10 bases. V shed 5 bases and J 5 bases; nucleotides not matched to a gene: 8. Germline V gene lookup returns CDR1 MNHNY and CDR2 SVGAGI (reference sequence). The CDR3 contains 15 residues. CDR3 region: CASSGDRGVGYGYTF. As DNA, the CDR3 is TGTGCCAGCAGTGGGGACAGGGGAGTTGGTTATGGCTACACCTTC.

The rearrangement links TRBV5-4 to TRBJ1-4, with TRBD1 matching over 8 bases. Trimming at V came to 4 bases and at J to 0 bases, leaving 5 bases not matched to a gene. Germline V gene data show CDR1 as SGHNT and CDR2 as YYREEE (reference sequence). The CDR3 length is 16 residues. CDR3 protein: CASSPGTGATNEKLFF. The DNA for the CDR3 is TGTGCCAGCAGCCCGGGGACAGGTGCAACTAATGAAAAACTGTTTTTT.

This clone was seen once. The CDR3 ends on some other residue instead of the conserved phenylalanine or tryptophan, so this is likely a read error. The chain joins TRBV28 to TRBJ1-5; the D is unclear. This CDR3 spans 13 amino acids. The ends were cut back, 6 bases at V and 0 bases at J, with 6 bases in the middle. The germline V gene has CDR1 MDHEN and CDR2 SYDVKM. The CDR3 DNA sequence: TGTGCCAGCAGCAGATATAGCAATCAGCCCCAGCATCTT. It specifies CASSRYSNQPQHL.

The V and J genes are TRBV28 and TRBJ2-1, with a weak D call TRBD2 (6 bases). V lost 10 bases, J lost 4 bases, and 17 bases lay in between. The CDR3 totals 14 residues. Germline V gene sequence: CDR1 MDHEN, CDR2 SYDVKM. DNA for the CDR3: TGTGCCACCCTCCCCCCCGGGAGATACAATGAGCAGTTCTTC. Amino acids: CATLPPGRYNEQFF. Full variable domain (remainder filled in from reference TRBV28 and TRBJ2-1): DVKVTQSSRYLVKRTGEKVFLECVQDMDHENMFWYRQDPGLGLRLIYFSYDVKMKEKGDIPEGYSVSREKKERFSLILESASTNQTSMYLCATLPPGRYNEQFFGPGTRLTVL.

The table lists this clone with a count of one. This sequence joins TRBV7-6 and TRBJ2-2; TRBD1 agrees at 7 bases. Germline V gene data show CDR1 as SGHVS and CDR2 as FNYEAQ. V lost 3 bases to trimming and J lost 6 bases; unmatched junction nucleotides: 4. The CDR3 totals 14 residues. CDR3 sequence reads: CASSLGQHAGELFF. CDR3 coding DNA: TGTGCCAGCAGCTTGGGACAGCACGCCGGGGAGCTGTTTTTT.

The chain couples TRBV9 to TRBJ2-1; 9 bases line up with TRBD2. Trimming cost V 3 bases and J 8 bases; bases outside gene matches: 9. The CDR3 covers 15 residues. From germline, CDR1 is SGDLS and CDR2 YYNGEE. In nucleotides, the CDR3 is TGTGCCAGCAGCGCAGGGACTAGCCCCAGGGATGAGCAGTTCTTC. This codes for CASSAGTSPRDEQFF.

The chain links TRBV30 to TRBJ1-5; tentative D call: TRBD1 (5 bases). CDR1 GTSNPN and CDR2 SVGIG come from the germline V gene (reference sequence). V lost 3 bases, J lost 2 bases, and 11 bases lay in between. This CDR3 contains 14 residues. The CDR3, as DNA: TGTGCCTGGAGCTTAGGGGTGCGCAATCAGCCCCAGCATTTT. Its protein is CAWSLGVRNQPQHF.

V gene TRBV5-6 combines with J gene TRBJ1-1, with 10 bases aligning to TRBD1. Unmatched junction bases numbered 8, after V lost 3 bases and J lost 0 bases. The CDR3 contains 17 residues. Germline loops: CDR1 SGHDT, CDR2 YYEEEE. In DNA, the CDR3 is TGTGCCAGCAGCTGGACCGGGACAGGGGTCATGAACACTGAAGCTTTCTTT. Translation gives CASSWTGTGVMNTEAFF.

This clone has only a few counts. The rearrangement links TRBV2 to TRBJ1-2; D perhaps matches TRBD1 (6 bases). The CDR3 is 14 residues long. Germline lookup yields CDR1 SNHLY and CDR2 FYNNEI. V lost 0 bases, J lost 9 bases, and 14 bases lay in between. The CDR3 reads CASSEAGQGMRYTF. In DNA form, the CDR3 reads TGTGCCAGCAGTGAAGCCGGCCAGGGGATGCGCTACACCTTC.

The chain links TRBV29-1 to TRBJ2-5; TRBD2 matches at 8 bases. V trimming: 6 bases; J trimming: 2 bases; junction bases outside the gene matches: 5. The CDR3 is 13 residues long. The germline gives CDR1 SQVTM, CDR2 ANQGSEA. CDR3 loop: CSVFRGGQETQYF. The CDR3 bases are TGCAGCGTGTTTCGGGGGGGGCAAGAGACCCAGTACTTC.

The V gene is TRBV9, the J gene TRBJ2-1; the D gene is possibly TRBD1 (5 bases). This CDR3 is built from 15 residues. Germline-derived CDR1 and CDR2 are SGDLS and YYNGEE. Trimming took off 2 bases at V and 1 base at J, with 10 bases between the two ends. The CDR3 protein is CASSVMGRSYNEQFF. The CDR3 DNA reads as TGTGCCAGCAGCGTCATGGGGCGATCCTACAATGAGCAGTTCTTC. The full variable domain, rest sourced from reference TRBV9 and TRBJ2-1, is DSGVTQTPKHLITATGQRVTLRCSPRSGDLSVYWYQQSLDQGLQFLIQYYNGEERAKGNILERFSAQQFPDLHSELNLSSLELGDSALYFCASSVMGRSYNEQFFGPGTRLTVL.